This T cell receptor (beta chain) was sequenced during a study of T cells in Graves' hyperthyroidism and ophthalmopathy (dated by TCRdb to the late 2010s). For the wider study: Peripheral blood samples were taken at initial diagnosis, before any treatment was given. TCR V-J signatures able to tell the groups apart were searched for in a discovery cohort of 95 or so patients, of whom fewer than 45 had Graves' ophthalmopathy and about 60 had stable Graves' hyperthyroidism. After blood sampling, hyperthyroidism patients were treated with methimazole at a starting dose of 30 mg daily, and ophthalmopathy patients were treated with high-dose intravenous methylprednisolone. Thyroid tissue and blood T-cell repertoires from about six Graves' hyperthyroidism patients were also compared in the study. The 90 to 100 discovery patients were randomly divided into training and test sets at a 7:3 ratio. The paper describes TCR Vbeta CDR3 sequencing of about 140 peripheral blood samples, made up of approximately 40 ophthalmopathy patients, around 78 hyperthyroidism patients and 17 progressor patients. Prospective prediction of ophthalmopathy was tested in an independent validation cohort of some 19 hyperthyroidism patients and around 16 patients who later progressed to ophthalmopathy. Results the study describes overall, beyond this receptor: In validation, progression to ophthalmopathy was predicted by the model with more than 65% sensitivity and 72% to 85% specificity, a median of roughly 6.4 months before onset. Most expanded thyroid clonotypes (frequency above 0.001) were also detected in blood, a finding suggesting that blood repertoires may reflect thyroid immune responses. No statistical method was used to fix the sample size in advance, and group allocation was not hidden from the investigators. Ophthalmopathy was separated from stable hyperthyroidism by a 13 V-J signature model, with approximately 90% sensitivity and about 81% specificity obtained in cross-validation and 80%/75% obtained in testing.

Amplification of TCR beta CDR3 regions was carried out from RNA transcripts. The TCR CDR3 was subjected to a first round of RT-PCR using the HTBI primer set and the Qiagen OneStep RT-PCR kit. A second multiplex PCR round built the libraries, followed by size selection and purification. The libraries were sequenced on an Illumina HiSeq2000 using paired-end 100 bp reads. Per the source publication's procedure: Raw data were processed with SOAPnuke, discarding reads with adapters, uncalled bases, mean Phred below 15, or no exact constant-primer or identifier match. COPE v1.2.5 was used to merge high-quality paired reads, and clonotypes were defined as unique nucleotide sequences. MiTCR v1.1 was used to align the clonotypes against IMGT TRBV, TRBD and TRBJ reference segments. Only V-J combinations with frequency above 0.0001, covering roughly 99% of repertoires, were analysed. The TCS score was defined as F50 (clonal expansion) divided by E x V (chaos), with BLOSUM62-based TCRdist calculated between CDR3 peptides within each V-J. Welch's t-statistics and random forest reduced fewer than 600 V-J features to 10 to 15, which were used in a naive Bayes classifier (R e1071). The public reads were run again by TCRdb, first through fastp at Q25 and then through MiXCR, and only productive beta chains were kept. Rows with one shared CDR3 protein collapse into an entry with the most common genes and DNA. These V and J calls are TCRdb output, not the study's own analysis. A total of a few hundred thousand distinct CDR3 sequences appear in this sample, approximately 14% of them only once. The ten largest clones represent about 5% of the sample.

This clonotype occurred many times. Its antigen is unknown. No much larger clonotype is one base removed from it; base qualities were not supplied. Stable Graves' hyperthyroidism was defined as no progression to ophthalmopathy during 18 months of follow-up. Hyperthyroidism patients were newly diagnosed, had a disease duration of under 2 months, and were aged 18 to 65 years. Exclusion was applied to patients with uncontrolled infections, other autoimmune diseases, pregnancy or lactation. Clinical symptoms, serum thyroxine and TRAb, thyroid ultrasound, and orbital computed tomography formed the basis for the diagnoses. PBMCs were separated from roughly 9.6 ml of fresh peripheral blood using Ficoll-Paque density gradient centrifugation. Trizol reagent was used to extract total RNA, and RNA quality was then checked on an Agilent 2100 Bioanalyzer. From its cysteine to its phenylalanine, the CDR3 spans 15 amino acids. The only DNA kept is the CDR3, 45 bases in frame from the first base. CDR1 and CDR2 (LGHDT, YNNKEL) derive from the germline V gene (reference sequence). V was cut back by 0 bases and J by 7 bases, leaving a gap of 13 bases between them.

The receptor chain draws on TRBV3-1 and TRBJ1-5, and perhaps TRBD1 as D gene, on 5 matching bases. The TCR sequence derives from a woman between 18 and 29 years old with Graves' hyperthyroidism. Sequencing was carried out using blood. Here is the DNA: TGTGCCAGCAGCCAAGATGCGGGGACGGGGCAGCCCCAGCATTTT. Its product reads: CASSQDAGTGQPQHF.